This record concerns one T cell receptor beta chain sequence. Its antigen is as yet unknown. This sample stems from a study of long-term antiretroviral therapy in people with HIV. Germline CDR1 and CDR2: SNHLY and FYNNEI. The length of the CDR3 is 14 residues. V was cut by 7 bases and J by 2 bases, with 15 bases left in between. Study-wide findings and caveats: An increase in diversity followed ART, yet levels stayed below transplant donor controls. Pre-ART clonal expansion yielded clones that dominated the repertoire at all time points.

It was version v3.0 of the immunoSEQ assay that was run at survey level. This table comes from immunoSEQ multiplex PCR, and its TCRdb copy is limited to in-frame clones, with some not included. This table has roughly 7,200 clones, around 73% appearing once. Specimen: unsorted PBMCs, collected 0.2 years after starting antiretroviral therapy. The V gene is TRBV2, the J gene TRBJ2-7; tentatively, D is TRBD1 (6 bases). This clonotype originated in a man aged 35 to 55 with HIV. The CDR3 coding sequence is TGTGCCAGCATTCCTCAGGGGAGCACCTACGAGCAGTACTTC. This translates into CASIPQGSTYEQYF.